The present TCR beta chain was sequenced within a study of blood T cell repertoires in COVID-19. This CDR3 spans 15 amino acids. Germline CDR1 reads MNHEY; CDR2 reads SVGAGI. The V segment lost 5 bases and the J segment 9 bases; nucleotides outside the gene matches: 13. Assay: immunoSEQ multiplex PCR; the TCRdb copy retains only in-frame clones and omits some. This table holds about 220,000 clones, around 85% found once. Sequencing was performed on peripheral blood. V gene TRBV6-5 combines with J gene TRBJ2-1, with 7 bases identical to TRBD1. The receptor's source is a woman in her 70s with COVID-19, enrolled during active disease. The CDR3 region has the DNA TGTGCCAGCAGTAATACTTATGGACAGGTCGGTGAGCAGTTCTTC. Translating it yields CASSNTYGQVGEQFF.